What follows are 8 T cell receptor beta chains derived from one specimen sequenced in a study of shared clonotypes between healthy human individuals. Sequencing was performed with immunoSEQ multiplex PCR; in TCRdb, only in-frame clones are kept and a portion is missing. The top ten hold approximately 0.41% of the sample, which has 2 million to 2.5 million clones, around 93% seen once. The sequencing sample was made of naive CD4+ T cells from PBMCs. Subset reported: CD45RA+ positively selected. The receptors come from a young man in good health. Some clones in this sample may be carry-over from other donors' samples.

Points on this clone: This sample also contains other DNA sequences that code for the same CDR3. The chain carries TRBV4-3 and TRBJ2-1; D is possibly TRBD1 (5 bases). Germline lookup yields CDR1 LGHNA and CDR2 YSLEER. V shed 0 bases and J shed 4 bases, with 10 bases lying between them. The CDR3 is 15 residues long. CDR3 DNA: TGCGCCAGCAGCCAAGATATTTCAGGGTACAATGAGCAGTTCTTC. Protein: CASSQDISGYNEQFF.

This clone occurred a few times. The chain carries TRBV30 and TRBJ1-2; perhaps TRBD1 as D (5 bases). CDR1 is GTSNPN and CDR2 is SVGIG in the germline V gene (reference sequence). The CDR3 is made up of 15 amino acids. The V gene lost 2 bases and the J gene lost 7 bases, with 20 bases spanning the gap. This CDR3 is CAWSQWAGKKGGYTF. The CDR3 nucleotides read TGTGCCTGGAGTCAATGGGCAGGGAAGAAGGGTGGCTACACCTTC.

The sample holds a few counts of this clone. The chain recombines TRBV7-9 with TRBJ1-1; TRBD1 might be the D (5 bases). Germline CDR1 reads SEHNR; CDR2 reads FQNEAQ (reference sequence). The CDR3 is 15 residues long. The V end lost 5 bases, the J end lost 0 bases, and 13 bases lay between the germline ends. For the CDR3, the DNA is TGTGCCAGCAGCCCCAGACGGGACTTGAACACTGAAGCTTTCTTT. It encodes CASSPRRDLNTEAFF.

The chain recombines TRBV30 with TRBJ1-2; D ambiguous. Trimming cost V 3 bases and J 4 bases, with 12 bases left between them. Germline CDR1 is GTSNPN and CDR2 is SVGIG (reference sequence). The CDR3 is 13 residues long. CDR3 sequence (DNA): TGTGCCTGGAGAATCCCCGGGCCCTATGGCTACACCTTC. This gives the protein CAWRIPGPYGYTF.

This chain uses TRBV6-1 with TRBJ2-7; a possible D gene is TRBD1 (6 bases). Germline CDR1 is MNHNS and CDR2 is SASEGT. Trimming stripped 2 bases from V and 6 bases from J, with 14 bases between. This CDR3 spans 14 amino acids. DNA of the CDR3: TGTGCCAGCAGTGAACAGATAGGGACAATCGAGCAGTACTTC. Translated, it gives CASSEQIGTIEQYF.

This sequence joins TRBV6-1 and TRBJ1-5; D is ambiguous. Trimming stripped 7 bases from V and 11 bases from J, with 12 bases between. CDR3 length equals 11 residues. The germline CDR1 and CDR2 sequences are MNHNS and SASEGT. The CDR3 region has the DNA TGTGCCAGCAACGGGTTAGTGGCCCAGCATTTT. It specifies CASNGLVAQHF.

V gene TRBV18 combines with J gene TRBJ1-1; the match to TRBD1 covers 7 bases. With V trimmed by 3 bases and J by 1 base, 17 bases remained unmatched. The CDR3 totals 19 residues. CDR1 KGHSH and CDR2 LQKENI come from the germline V gene. This CDR3 reads CASSPVLGTDVGSNTEAFF. The CDR3 region has the DNA TGTGCCAGCTCACCCGTACTCGGGACAGATGTCGGGTCGAACACTGAAGCTTTCTTT. Combining the CDR3 with reference TRBV18 and TRBJ1-1 gives the whole variable domain NAGVMQNPRHLVRRRGQEARLRCSPMKGHSHVYWYRQLPEEGLKFMVYLQKENIIDESGMPKERFSAEFPKEGPSILRIQQVVRGDSAAYFCASSPVLGTDVGSNTEAFFGQGTRLTVV.

V and J are TRBV25-1 and TRBJ2-7; D might be TRBD1 (6 bases). The germline V gene has CDR1 MGHDK and CDR2 SYGVNS. With 2 bases removed from V and 2 bases from J, the gap between germline ends came to 7 bases. The CDR3 is 13 residues long. The CDR3: CASSETGTYEQYF. The CDR3 nucleotides read TGTGCCAGCAGTGAAACAGGGACCTACGAGCAGTACTTC.